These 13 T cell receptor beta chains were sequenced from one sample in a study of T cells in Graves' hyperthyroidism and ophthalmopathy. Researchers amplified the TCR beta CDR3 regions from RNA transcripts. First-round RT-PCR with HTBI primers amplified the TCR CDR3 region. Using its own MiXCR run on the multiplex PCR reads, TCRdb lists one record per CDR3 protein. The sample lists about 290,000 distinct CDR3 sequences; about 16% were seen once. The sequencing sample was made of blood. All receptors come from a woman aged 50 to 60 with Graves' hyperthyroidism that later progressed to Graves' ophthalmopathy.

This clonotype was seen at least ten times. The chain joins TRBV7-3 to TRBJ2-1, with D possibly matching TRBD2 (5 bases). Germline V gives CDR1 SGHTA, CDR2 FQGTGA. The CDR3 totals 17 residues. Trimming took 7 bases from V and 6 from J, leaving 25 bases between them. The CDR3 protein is CASTVGNLISSGNEQFF. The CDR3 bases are TGTGCCAGCACCGTCGGGAACCTCATCTCTTCTGGCAATGAGCAGTTCTTC.

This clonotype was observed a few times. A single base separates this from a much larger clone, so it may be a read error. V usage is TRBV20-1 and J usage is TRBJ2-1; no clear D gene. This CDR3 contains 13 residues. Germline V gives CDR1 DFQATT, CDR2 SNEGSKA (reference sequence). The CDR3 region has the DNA TGCAGTGCTAGACATGCCATGCACAATGAGCAGCTCTTC. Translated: CSARHAMHNEQLF.

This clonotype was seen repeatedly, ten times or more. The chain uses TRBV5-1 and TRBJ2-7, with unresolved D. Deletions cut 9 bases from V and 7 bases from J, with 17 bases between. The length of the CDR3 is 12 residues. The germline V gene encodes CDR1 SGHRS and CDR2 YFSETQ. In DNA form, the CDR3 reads TGCGCCACCACCGACCAGCGCTTTGAGCAGTACTTC. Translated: CATTDQRFEQYF.

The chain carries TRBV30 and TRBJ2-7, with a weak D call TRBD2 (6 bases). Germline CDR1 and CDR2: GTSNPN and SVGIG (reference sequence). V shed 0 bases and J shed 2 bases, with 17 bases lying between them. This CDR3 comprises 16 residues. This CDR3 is CAWSVISRGTPYEQYF. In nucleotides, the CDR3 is TGTGCCTGGAGTGTAATCTCGCGGGGCACACCCTACGAGCAGTACTTC.

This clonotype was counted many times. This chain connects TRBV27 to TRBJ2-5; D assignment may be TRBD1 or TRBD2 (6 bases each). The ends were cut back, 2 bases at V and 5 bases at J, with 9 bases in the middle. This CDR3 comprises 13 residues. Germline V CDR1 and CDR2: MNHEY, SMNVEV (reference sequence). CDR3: CASSLRGRETQYF. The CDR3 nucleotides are TGTGCCAGCAGTTTAAGGGGGAGGGAGACCCAGTACTTC.

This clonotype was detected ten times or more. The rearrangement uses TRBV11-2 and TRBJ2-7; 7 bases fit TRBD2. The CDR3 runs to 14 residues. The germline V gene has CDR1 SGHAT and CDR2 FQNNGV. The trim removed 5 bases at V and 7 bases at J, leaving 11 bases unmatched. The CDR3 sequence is CASSLIQGEGEQYF. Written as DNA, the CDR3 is TGTGCCAGCAGCCTAATTCAAGGGGAGGGGGAGCAGTACTTC.

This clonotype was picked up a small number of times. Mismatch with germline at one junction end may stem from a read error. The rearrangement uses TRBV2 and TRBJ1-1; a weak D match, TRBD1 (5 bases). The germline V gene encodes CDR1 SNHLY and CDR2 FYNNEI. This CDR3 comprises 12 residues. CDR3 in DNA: TGTGCCAGCAGCTTATTATACGGGACCCATCACTTT. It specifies CASSLLYGTHHF. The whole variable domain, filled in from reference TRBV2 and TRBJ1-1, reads EPEVTQTPSHQVTQMGQEVILRCVPISNHLYFYWYRQILGQKVEFLVSFYNNEISEKSEIFDDQFSVERPDGSNFTLKIRSTKLEDSAMYFCASSLLYGTHHFGQGTRLTVV.

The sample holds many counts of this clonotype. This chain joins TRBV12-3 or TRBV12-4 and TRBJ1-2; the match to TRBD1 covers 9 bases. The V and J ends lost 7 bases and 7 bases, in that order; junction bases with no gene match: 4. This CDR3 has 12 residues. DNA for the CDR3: TGTGCCAGCACTACAGGGGGCTTTGGCTACACCTTC. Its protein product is CASTTGGFGYTF.

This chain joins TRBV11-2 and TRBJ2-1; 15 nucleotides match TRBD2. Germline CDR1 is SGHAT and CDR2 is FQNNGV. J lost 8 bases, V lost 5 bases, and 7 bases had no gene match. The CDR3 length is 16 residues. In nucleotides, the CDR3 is TGTGCCAGCAGCCCCGGGACTAGCGGGAGGTTCTATGAGCAGTTCTTC. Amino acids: CASSPGTSGRFYEQFF.

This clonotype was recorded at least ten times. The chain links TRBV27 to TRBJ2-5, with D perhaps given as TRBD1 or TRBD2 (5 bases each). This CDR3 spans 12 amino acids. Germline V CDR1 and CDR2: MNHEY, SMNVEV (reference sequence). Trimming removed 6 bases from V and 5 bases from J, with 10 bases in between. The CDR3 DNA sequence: TGTGCCAGCAGCCATGAGGGGGAGACCCAGTACTTC. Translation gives CASSHEGETQYF.

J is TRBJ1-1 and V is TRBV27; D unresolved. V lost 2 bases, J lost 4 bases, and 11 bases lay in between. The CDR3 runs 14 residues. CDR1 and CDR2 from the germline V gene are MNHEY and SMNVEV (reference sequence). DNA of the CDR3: TGTGCCAGCAGTTTACGAAGGGTAAGCACTGAAGCTTTCTTT. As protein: CASSLRRVSTEAFF.

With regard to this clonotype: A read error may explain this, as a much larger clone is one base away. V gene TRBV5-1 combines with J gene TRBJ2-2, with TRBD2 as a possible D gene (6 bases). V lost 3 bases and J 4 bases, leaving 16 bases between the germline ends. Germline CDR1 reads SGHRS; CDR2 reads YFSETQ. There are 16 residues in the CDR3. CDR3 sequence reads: CASSSAGTVSTGELFF. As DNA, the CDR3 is TGCGCCAGCAGCTCAGCCGGGACTGTGAGCACCGGGGAGCTGTTTTTT.

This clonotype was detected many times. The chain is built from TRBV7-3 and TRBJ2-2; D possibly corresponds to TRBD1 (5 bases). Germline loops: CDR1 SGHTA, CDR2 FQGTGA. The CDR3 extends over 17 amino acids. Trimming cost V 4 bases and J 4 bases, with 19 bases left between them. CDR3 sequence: CASSSTPQQVGTGELFF. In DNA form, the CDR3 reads TGTGCCAGCAGCTCAACACCCCAACAGGTTGGCACCGGGGAGCTGTTTTTT.